The 4 T cell receptor beta chains listed next were all sequenced from one sample in a study of blood T cells in healthy people across ages (dated by TCRdb to 2014 to 2015). Preparation of the library involved 5' RACE. Reads for this sample came from an Illumina HiSeq 2500. The second PCR ran for about 6 to 11 cycles and used a J-beta primer mix along with a sample-barcoded 5' primer. TCRdb's own reprocessing of the public reads used fastp at Q25 and MiXCR and kept productive beta chains. For every CDR3 protein sequence, its rows merge into one entry that carries the most common genes and DNA. The sample data list over a million distinct CDR3 sequences, and around 27% of these were observed just once. The leading ten clones occupy approximately 0.75% of the sample. These data were also filed under a second study, of T cells of mothers and their children.

Source material: blood. These receptors were obtained from a girl aged 2-10 years in good health.

This clonotype has more than one count but fewer than ten. The chain combines TRBV5-1 with TRBJ2-1; the D is unclear. This CDR3 has 13 amino acids. Germline assignment: CDR1 SGHRS and CDR2 YFSETQ. The V gene lost 5 bases and the J gene lost 7 bases, with 13 bases spanning the gap. The CDR3 region is CASSLRPSNEQFF. CDR3 coding DNA: TGCGCCAGCAGTCTACGGCCCTCGAATGAGCAGTTCTTC.

A few counts support this clonotype. The chain has TRBV10-3 and TRBJ2-2; D may be TRBD2 (6 bases). The V and J ends lost 3 bases and 4 bases respectively, with 12 bases between them. In germline, CDR1 is ENHRY, CDR2 SYGVKD. This CDR3 has 15 amino acids. Here the CDR3 reads CAISDRDFRTGELFF. Written as DNA, the CDR3 is TGTGCCATCAGTGACCGGGACTTCCGCACCGGGGAGCTGTTTTTT.

This clonotype was recorded a few times. V gene TRBV24-1 combines with J gene TRBJ2-1, with D perhaps TRBD2 (6 bases). With 4 bases removed from V and 6 bases from J, the gap between germline ends came to 21 bases. This CDR3 spans 17 amino acids. The germline V gene has CDR1 KGHDR and CDR2 SFDVKD. CDR3 amino acids: CATSDLIHPTSLNEQFF. CDR3 in DNA: TGTGCCACCAGTGACCTTATCCACCCGACTAGTCTCAATGAGCAGTTCTTC.

The J gene is TRBJ2-5, the V gene TRBV28; TRBD2 is a possible D gene (6 bases). The J call may be in error: the DNA end matches TRBJ2-7 better. Germline loops: CDR1 MDHEN, CDR2 SYDVKM. The CDR3 runs to 16 residues. Here the CDR3 DNA reads TGTGCCAGCAGTTTAGAAAGGGCCGGGAGCGGCTACGAGCAGTACTTC. Translated, it gives CASSLERAGSGYEQYF.